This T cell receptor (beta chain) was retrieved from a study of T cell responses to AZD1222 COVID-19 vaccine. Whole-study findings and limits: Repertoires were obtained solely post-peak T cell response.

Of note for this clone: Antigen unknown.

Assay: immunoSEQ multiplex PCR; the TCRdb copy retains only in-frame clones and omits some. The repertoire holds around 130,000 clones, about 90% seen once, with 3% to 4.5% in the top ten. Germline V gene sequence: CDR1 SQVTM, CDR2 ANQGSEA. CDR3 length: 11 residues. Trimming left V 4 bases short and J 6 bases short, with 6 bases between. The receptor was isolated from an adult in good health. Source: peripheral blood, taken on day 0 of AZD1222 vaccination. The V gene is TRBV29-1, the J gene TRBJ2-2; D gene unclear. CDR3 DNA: TGCAGCGTTGGGCAGGCCGGGGAGCTGTTTTTT. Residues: CSVGQAGELFF.